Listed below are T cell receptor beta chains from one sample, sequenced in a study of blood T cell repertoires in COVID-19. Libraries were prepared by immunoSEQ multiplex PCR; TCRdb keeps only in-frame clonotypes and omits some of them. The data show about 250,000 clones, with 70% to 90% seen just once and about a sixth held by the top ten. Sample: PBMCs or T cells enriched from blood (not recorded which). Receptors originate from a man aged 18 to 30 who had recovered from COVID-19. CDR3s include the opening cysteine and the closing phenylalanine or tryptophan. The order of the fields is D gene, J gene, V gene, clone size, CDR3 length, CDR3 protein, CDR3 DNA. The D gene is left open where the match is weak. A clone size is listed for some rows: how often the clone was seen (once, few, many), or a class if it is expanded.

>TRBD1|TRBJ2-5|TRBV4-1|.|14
CASSATGEQETQYF
TGCGCCAGCAGCGCGACAGGGGAACAGGAGACCCAGTACTTC
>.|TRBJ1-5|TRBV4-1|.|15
CASSQDLYSNQPQHF
TGCGCCAGCAGCCAGGACTTGTATAGCAATCAGCCCCAGCATTTT
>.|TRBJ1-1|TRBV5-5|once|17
CASSLGLEGGGDTEAFF
TGTGCCAGCAGCTTGGGGTTAGAAGGAGGCGGGGACACTGAAGCTTTCTTT
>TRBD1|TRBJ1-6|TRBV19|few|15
CASSYRTGGDSPLHF
TGTGCCAGTAGCTATCGAACAGGGGGCGATTCACCCCTCCACTTT
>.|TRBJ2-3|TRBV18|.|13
CASSPPQADTQYF
TGTGCCAGCTCACCACCCCAGGCAGATACGCAGTATTTT
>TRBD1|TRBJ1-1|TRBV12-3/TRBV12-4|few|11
CASSPGTVAFF
TGTGCCAGCAGTCCCGGGACAGTAGCTTTCTTT
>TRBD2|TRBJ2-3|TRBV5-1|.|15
CASSLLGGSRDTQYF
TGCGCCAGCAGCCTCTTAGGCGGGAGTAGGGATACGCAGTATTTT
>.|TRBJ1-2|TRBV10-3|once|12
CAISESTRGYTF
TGTGCCATCAGTGAGTCAACTAGAGGCTACACCTTC
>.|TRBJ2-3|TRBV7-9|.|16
CASSPVAGETTDTQYF
TGTGCCAGCAGCCCGGTAGCCGGGGAGACCACAGATACGCAGTATTTT
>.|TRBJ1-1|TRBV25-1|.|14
CASSDEGKNTEAFF
TGTGCCAGCAGTGATGAGGGAAAGAACACTGAAGCTTTCTTT